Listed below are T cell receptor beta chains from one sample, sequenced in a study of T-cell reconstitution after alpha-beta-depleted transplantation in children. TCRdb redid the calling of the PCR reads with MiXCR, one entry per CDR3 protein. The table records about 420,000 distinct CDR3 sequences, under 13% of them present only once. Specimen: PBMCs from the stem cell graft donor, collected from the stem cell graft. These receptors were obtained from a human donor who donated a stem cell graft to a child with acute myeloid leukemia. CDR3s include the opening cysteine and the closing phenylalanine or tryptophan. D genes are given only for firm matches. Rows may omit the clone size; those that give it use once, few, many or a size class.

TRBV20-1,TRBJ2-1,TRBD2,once,CSARVRLAGGRYNEQFF,TGCAGTGCTAGAGTAAGACTAGCGGGAGGCCGCTACAATGAGCAGTTCTTC
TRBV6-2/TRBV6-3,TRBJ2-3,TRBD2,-,CASSYSPTSGMDTQYF,TGTGCCAGCAGTTACAGTCCGACTAGCGGGATGGATACGCAGTATTTT
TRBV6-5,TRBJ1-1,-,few,CASSYSRGRDTEAFF,TGTGCCAGCAGTTACTCACGGGGCCGGGACACTGAAGCTTTCTTT
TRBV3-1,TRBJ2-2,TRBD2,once,CASSRLAGFWRNTGELFF,TGTGCCAGCAGTCGACTAGCGGGATTCTGGAGGAACACCGGGGAGCTGTTTTTT
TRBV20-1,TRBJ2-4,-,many,CSASLGVGEVAKNIQYF,TGCAGTGCTAGTCTAGGTGTAGGGGAAGTAGCCAAAAACATTCAGTACTTC
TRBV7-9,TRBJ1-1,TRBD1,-,CASSPRQGGNTEAFF,TGTGCCAGCAGCCCTAGACAGGGAGGCAACACTGAAGCTTTCTTT
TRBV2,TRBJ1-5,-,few,CASSEKGYDQPQHF,TGTGCCAGCAGTGAAAAGGGTTACGATCAGCCCCAGCATTTT
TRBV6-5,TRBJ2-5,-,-,CASSYWRGVQETQYF,TGTGCCAGCAGTTACTGGCGCGGGGTGCAAGAGACCCAGTACTTC
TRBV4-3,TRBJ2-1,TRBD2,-,CASSQDLSPGLAADNEQFF,TGCGCCAGCAGCCAAGATCTATCCCCGGGACTAGCGGCCGACAATGAGCAGTTCTTC
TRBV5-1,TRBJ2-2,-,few,CASSLAAGANTGELFF,TGCGCCAGCAGCTTGGCGGCGGGCGCGAACACCGGGGAGCTGTTTTTT
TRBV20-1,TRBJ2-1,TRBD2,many,CSAPGLADYNEQFF,TGCAGTGCCCCGGGACTAGCGGACTACAATGAGCAGTTCTTC
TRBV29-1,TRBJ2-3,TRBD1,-,CSAFGQGTDTQYF,TGCAGCGCCTTTGGACAGGGCACAGATACGCAGTATTTT
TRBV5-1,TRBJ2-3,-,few,CASISGSTDTQYF,TGCGCCAGCATATCTGGGAGCACAGATACGCAGTATTTT
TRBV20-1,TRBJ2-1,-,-,CSARRLGGGDEQFF,TGCAGTGCTAGGCGGCTAGGAGGGGGGGATGAGCAGTTCTTC
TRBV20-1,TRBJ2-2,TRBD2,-,CSAREGTSGRAKFSGELFF,TGCAGTGCTAGAGAGGGGACTAGCGGGAGGGCCAAGTTTTCCGGGGAGCTGTTTTTT
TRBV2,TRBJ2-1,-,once,CASSETVLPPSYNEQFF,TGTGCCAGCAGTGAGACAGTCCTCCCTCCCTCCTACAATGAGCAGTTCTTC
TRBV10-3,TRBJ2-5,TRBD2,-,CAISETGGLAEAQYF,TGTGCCATCAGTGAGACAGGGGGACTAGCGGAGGCCCAGTACTTC
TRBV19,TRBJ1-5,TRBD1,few,CASSILGQGGQPQHF,TGTGCCAGTAGTATACTGGGACAGGGAGGACAGCCCCAGCATTTT
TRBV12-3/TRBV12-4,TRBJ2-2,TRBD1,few,CASSSQIDRGVTGELFF,TGTGCCAGCAGTTCCCAGATAGACAGGGGGGTCACCGGGGAGCTGTTTTTT
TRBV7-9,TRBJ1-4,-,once,CASSRGRPGTVEKLFF,TGTGCCAGCAGCCGCGGCCGGCCAGGGACGGTCGAAAAACTGTTTTTC
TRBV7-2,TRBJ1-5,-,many,CASSLNWGSNQPQHF,TGTGCCAGCAGCCTCAATTGGGGCTCAAATCAGCCCCAGCATTTT
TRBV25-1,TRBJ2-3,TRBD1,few,CASSEPQSRDRELSDTQYF,TGTGCCAGCAGTGAACCCCAAAGCAGGGACAGGGAACTATCAGATACGCAGTATTTT
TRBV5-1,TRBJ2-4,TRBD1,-,CASSSGTGEENSQYF,TGCGCCAGCAGCAGCGGGACAGGGGAAGAAAACAGTCAGTACTTC
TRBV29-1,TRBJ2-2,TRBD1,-,CSVSRDRAFTGELFF,TGCAGCGTTTCCCGGGACAGGGCTTTCACCGGGGAGCTGTTTTTT
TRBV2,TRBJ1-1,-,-,CASRKSGDTRGTEAFF,TGTGCCAGCAGGAAGTCGGGGGACACGAGAGGGACTGAAGCTTTCTTT
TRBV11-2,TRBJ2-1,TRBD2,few,CASSPRLLGGGSGRDYNEQFF,TGTGCCAGCAGCCCCCGTCTTCTTGGGGGTGGTAGCGGGAGGGATTACAATGAGCAGTTCTTC
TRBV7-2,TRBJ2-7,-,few,CASSFGGFRGYEQYF,TGTGCCAGCAGCTTCGGGGGGTTTAGGGGGTACGAGCAGTACTTC
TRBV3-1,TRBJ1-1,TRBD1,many,CASSQEPQGARGTEAFF,TGTGCCAGCAGCCAAGAACCCCAGGGGGCGAGAGGAACTGAAGCTTTCTTT
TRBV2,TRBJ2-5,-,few,CASSATRATQETQYF,TGTGCCAGCAGCGCAACCAGGGCAACCCAAGAGACCCAGTACTTC
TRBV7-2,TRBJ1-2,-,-,CASSFVNYGYTF,TGTGCCAGCAGCTTCGTAAACTATGGCTACACCTTC
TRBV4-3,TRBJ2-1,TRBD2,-,CASSRSRGLAGGIEQFF,TGCGCCAGCAGCCGCTCCCGGGGACTAGCGGGAGGGATTGAGCAGTTCTTC
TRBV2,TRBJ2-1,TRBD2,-,CASRAGSGGLYNEQFF,TGTGCCAGCAGGGCAGGGAGCGGGGGCCTCTACAATGAGCAGTTCTTC
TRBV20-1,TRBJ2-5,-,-,CSAVVGETQYF,TGCAGTGCTGTGGTCGGGGAGACCCAGTACTTC
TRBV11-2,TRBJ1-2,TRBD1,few,CITGGFAPPGYTF,TGTATCACAGGGGGGTTTGCACCTCCAGGCTACACCTTC